These T cell receptor beta chains were read from a single sample in a study of blood T cell repertoires in COVID-19. Using immunoSEQ multiplex PCR, the repertoire was profiled, and TCRdb retains in-frame clones only, with some absent. Of 200,000 or so clones listed, over 75% were seen once; the top ten hold about 6.8%. The sample consisted of peripheral blood. These receptors all come from a middle-aged woman who had recovered from COVID-19. CDR3s include the opening cysteine and the closing phenylalanine or tryptophan. A D gene is named only where the DNA matches it firmly. The size of a clone is reported for some rows only, either as once, few or many, or as a class for expanded clones.

CASSPEVGLRPDTQYF	TGTGCCAGCAGCCCAGAGGTGGGACTCCGGCCAGATACGCAGTATTTT	TRBV11-2	TRBJ2-3	-	-
CASGGGDSYEQYF	TGTGCCAGCGGCGGCGGAGACTCCTACGAGCAGTACTTC	TRBV27	TRBJ2-7	-	-
CANRKGAGDEQFF	TGTGCCAACCGGAAGGGGGCTGGGGATGAGCAGTTCTTC	TRBV7-2	TRBJ2-1	TRBD1	once
CASSSGQGASNEQFF	TGTGCCAGCAGCTCCGGACAGGGGGCAAGTAATGAGCAGTTCTTC	TRBV11-2	TRBJ2-1	TRBD1	-
CASSLLVAGDSYNEQFF	TGTGCCAGCAGTTTACTCGTAGCGGGAGACTCCTACAATGAGCAGTTCTTC	TRBV28	TRBJ2-1	TRBD2	-
CAWSVGSGNTIYF	TGTGCCTGGAGTGTCGGCTCTGGAAACACCATATATTTT	TRBV30	TRBJ1-3	-	-
CASSLSRTSPQHF	TGTGCCAGCAGTCTTAGCAGGACATCGCCCCAGCATTTT	TRBV6-5	TRBJ1-5	-	once
CASSPARTVNTEAFF	TGCGCCAGCAGCCCAGCCAGGACAGTGAACACTGAAGCTTTCTTT	TRBV5-1	TRBJ1-1	-	-
CASSFQGLGELFF	TGTGCCAGCAGCTTCCAGGGGTTGGGGGAGCTGTTTTTT	TRBV7-2	TRBJ2-2	-	-
CASSSRDNTDTQYF	TGTGCCAGCAGCTCCCGGGACAACACAGATACGCAGTATTTT	TRBV7-9	TRBJ2-3	-	-
CASSLDLTIPGNTIYF	TGCGCCAGCAGCTTGGACTTGACAATCCCCGGAAACACCATATATTTT	TRBV5-1	TRBJ1-3	-	-
CARLTGQTPYGQYF	TGTGCCCGATTGACAGGACAGACCCCCTATGGGCAGTACTTC	TRBV14	TRBJ2-7	-	-
CASSWRETQYF	TGTGCCAGCAGCTGGAGGGAGACCCAGTACTTC	TRBV12-3/TRBV12-4	TRBJ2-5	-	few
CASRDRIGTEAFF	TGTGCCAGCAGGGACAGGATTGGAACTGAAGCTTTCTTT	TRBV7-8	TRBJ1-1	TRBD1	-
CASSLEGIYGYTF	TGTGCCAGCAGTTTAGAGGGGATCTATGGCTACACCTTC	TRBV12-3/TRBV12-4	TRBJ1-2	-	-
CASSLVEGGYTF	TGTGCCAGCAGCTTAGTGGAGGGAGGCTACACCTTC	TRBV13	TRBJ1-2	-	-
CASSSRGLAAAGELFF	TGTGCCAGCAGCTCACGGGGACTAGCGGCCGCCGGGGAGCTGTTTTTT	TRBV7-2	TRBJ2-2	TRBD2	-
CASSYPQGSQPQHF	TGTGCCAGCAGTTACCCACAGGGTTCTCAGCCCCAGCATTTT	TRBV6-2/TRBV6-3	TRBJ1-5	-	-
CASSERYPGDDYEQYF	TGTGCCAGCAGTGAAAGGTACCCGGGAGACGATTACGAGCAGTACTTC	TRBV6-1	TRBJ2-7	-	once
CASTESGVSYNEQFF	TGTGCCAGCACCGAATCGGGAGTATCCTACAATGAGCAGTTCTTC	TRBV11-1	TRBJ2-1	-	-
CASSPSVPGSEKLFF	TGTGCCAGCTCGCCGAGCGTACCTGGAAGTGAAAAACTGTTTTTT	TRBV18	TRBJ1-4	-	-
CASSLHRDRVSEAFF	TGTGCCAGCAGTTTACACCGGGACAGGGTCTCTGAAGCTTTCTTT	TRBV28	TRBJ1-1	TRBD1	-
CATSRDAGQGQPQHF	TGTGCCACCAGCAGAGATGCGGGACAGGGCCAGCCCCAGCATTTT	TRBV15	TRBJ1-5	TRBD1	-
CASTPDWGREQYF	TGTGCCAGCACCCCGGACTGGGGGCGCGAGCAGTACTTC	TRBV12-3/TRBV12-4	TRBJ2-7	-	once
CASSLLGTVETQYF	TGTGCCAGCAGCTTACTCGGGACAGTAGAGACCCAGTACTTC	TRBV7-2	TRBJ2-5	TRBD1	-
CASSQDTQGQGGYTF	TGTGCCAGCAGCCAAGATACACAGGGACAGGGGGGCTACACCTTC	TRBV3-1/TRBV3-2	TRBJ1-2	TRBD1	-
CASSQDPPSGAYNEQFF	TGCGCCAGCAGCCAAGACCCCCCTAGCGGGGCCTACAATGAGCAGTTCTTC	TRBV4-3	TRBJ2-1	TRBD2	-
CASTGGVNQPQHF	TGTGCCAGCACAGGGGGCGTAAATCAGCCCCAGCATTTT	TRBV6-5	TRBJ1-5	TRBD1	-
CASSLVQVPEAFF	TGTGCCAGCAGCTTAGTACAGGTCCCTGAAGCTTTCTTT	TRBV7-8	TRBJ1-1	-	-
CASSQDSSGLYNEQFF	TGCGCCAGCAGCCAAGATTCTAGCGGGCTCTACAATGAGCAGTTCTTC	TRBV4-3	TRBJ2-1	TRBD2	-
CASSLGIGGVDTEAFF	TGCGCCAGCAGCTTGGGAATCGGGGGGGTGGACACTGAAGCTTTCTTT	TRBV5-1	TRBJ1-1	-	-
CASSRQMRGTSYEQYF	TGTGCCAGTAGCCGCCAAATGCGGGGAACCTCCTACGAGCAGTACTTC	TRBV19	TRBJ2-7	-	-
CASSPGAARDEQYF	TGCGCCAGCAGCCCGGGTGCCGCCAGAGACGAGCAGTACTTC	TRBV5-1	TRBJ2-7	-	-
CASSLGGQYTGELFF	TGTGCCAGCAGTTTAGGCGGTCAATACACCGGGGAGCTGTTTTTT	TRBV27	TRBJ2-2	-	-
CASRRTGAYEQYF	TGTGCCAGCAGAAGGACAGGGGCCTACGAGCAGTACTTC	TRBV28	TRBJ2-7	TRBD1	-
CATIAGVRTDTQYF	TGTGCCACAATAGCGGGAGTACGTACAGATACGCAGTATTTT	TRBV10-3	TRBJ2-3	TRBD2	-
CASSIWGQGNTGELFF	TGTGCCAGTAGTATATGGGGACAGGGGAACACCGGGGAGCTGTTTTTT	TRBV19	TRBJ2-2	TRBD1	-
CAWSVVGVTGELFF	TGTGCCTGGAGTGTGGTGGGAGTAACCGGGGAGCTGTTTTTT	TRBV30	TRBJ2-2	-	-
CSVEQQGTGELFF	TGCAGCGTTGAACAACAGGGAACCGGGGAGCTGTTTTTT	TRBV29-1	TRBJ2-2	-	-
CASSFLSGGTGELFF	TGTGCCAGCAGCTTCTTGTCAGGGGGCACCGGGGAGCTGTTTTTT	TRBV9	TRBJ2-2	TRBD1	-
CASNGVSSYNEQFF	TGTGCCAGCAACGGGGTTAGCTCCTACAATGAGCAGTTCTTC	TRBV6-5	TRBJ2-1	-	-
CASSWTSRMNTGELFF	TGTGCCAGCAGCTGGACTAGCCGCATGAACACCGGGGAGCTGTTTTTT	TRBV5-6	TRBJ2-2	TRBD2	-
CASSWDTYQPQHF	TGTGCCAGCAGTTGGGACACCTATCAGCCCCAGCATTTT	TRBV27	TRBJ1-5	-	-
CASSKSPPSLAVHPGNTIYF	TGTGCCAGCAGCAAATCCCCGCCATCGTTAGCTGTCCACCCTGGAAACACCATATATTTT	TRBV21-1	TRBJ1-3	-	-
CASSQSYQETQYF	TGTGCCAGCAGCCAATCTTATCAAGAGACCCAGTACTTC	TRBV3-1/TRBV3-2	TRBJ2-5	-	-
CASSLEQNSYNEQFF	TGTGCCAGCAGCTTGGAACAGAATTCCTACAATGAGCAGTTCTTC	TRBV5-4	TRBJ2-1	-	-
CASGLVVGQGLNEQFF	TGTGCTAGTGGTTTGGTAGTGGGACAGGGGCTAAATGAGCAGTTCTTC	TRBV12-5	TRBJ2-1	TRBD1	-
CATSSEDRNNSPLHF	TGTGCCACCTCCTCCGAGGACAGGAATAATTCACCCCTCCACTTT	TRBV15	TRBJ1-6	TRBD1	-
CASRAGTYYNERFF	TGTGCCAGCAGGGCCGGGACATACTACAATGAGCGGTTCTTC	TRBV6-5	TRBJ2-1	-	-
CASSFPTSGYNEQFF	TGTGCCAGCAGCTTTCCGACTAGCGGCTACAATGAGCAGTTCTTC	TRBV11-2	TRBJ2-1	TRBD2	-
CSVERGNGPTEAFF	TGCAGCGTTGAAAGGGGCAATGGGCCCACTGAAGCTTTCTTT	TRBV29-1	TRBJ1-1	-	-
CASSLGQGGQPQHF	TGCGCCAGCAGCCTGGGACAGGGAGGTCAGCCCCAGCATTTT	TRBV5-1	TRBJ1-5	TRBD1	-